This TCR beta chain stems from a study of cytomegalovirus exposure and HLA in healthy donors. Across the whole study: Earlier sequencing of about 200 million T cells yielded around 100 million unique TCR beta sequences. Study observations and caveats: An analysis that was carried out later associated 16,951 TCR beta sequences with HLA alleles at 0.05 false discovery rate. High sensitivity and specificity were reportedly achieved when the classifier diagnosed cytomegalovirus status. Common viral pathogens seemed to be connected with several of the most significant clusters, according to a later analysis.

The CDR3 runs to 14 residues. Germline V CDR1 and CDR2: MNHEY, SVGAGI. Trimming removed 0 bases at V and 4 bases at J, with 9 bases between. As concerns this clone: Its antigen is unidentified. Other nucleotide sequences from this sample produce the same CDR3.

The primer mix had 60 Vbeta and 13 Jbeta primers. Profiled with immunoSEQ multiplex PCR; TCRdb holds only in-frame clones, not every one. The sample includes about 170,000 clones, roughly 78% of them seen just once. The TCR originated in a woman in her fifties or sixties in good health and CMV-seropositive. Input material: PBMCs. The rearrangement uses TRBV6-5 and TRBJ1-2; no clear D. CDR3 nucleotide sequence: TGTGCCAGCAGTTACTCACCCGGGGTCTATGGCTACACCTTC. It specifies CASSYSPGVYGYTF.